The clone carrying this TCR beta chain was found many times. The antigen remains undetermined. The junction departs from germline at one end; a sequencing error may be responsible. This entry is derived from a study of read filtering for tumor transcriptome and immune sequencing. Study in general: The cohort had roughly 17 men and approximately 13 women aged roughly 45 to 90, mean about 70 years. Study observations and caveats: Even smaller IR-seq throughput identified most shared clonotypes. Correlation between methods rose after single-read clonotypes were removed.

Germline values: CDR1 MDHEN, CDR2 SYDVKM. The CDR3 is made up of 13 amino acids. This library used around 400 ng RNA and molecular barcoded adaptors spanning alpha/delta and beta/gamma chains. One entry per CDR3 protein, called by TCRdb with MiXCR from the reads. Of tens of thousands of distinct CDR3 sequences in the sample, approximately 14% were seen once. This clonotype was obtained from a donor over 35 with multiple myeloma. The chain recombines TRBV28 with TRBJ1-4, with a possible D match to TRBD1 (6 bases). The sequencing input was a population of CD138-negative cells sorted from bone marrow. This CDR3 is CASSFSGDEELFF. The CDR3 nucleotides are TGTGCCAGCAGTTTCTCAGGGGATGAAGAACTGTTTTTT.